Here is one T cell receptor beta chain with its context. Its antigen is not known. The germline CDR1 and CDR2 sequences are SGHTA and FQGNSA. The CDR3 has 13 amino acids. Trimming stripped 5 bases from V and 1 base from J, with 6 bases between. All patients reached thyroid surgery having received no treatment beforehand. Through MiXCR, TCRdb re-clonotyped the PCR reads. The table shows tens of thousands of clones, with 20% to 25% occurring only once. The data were taken from a study of metastatic and nonmetastatic thyroid tumors. Looking at the study overall: Repertoire comparison spanned blood and tumor or nodule tissue of malignant and benign thyroid patients.

Study-level findings and limits: Across blood and tumor, TCR beta diversity in malignant thyroid tumors was reportedly significantly higher than in benign nodules.

This rearrangement joins TRBV7-2 to TRBJ1-3; no clear D. This TCR came from a female donor with papillary thyroid cancer or a benign thyroid nodule (not recorded which). Some clones in this sample may be carry-over from other donors' samples. Sequenced sample: blood. As DNA, the CDR3 is TGTGCCAGCAGCGCCCATTCTGGAAACACCATATATTTT. This codes for CASSAHSGNTIYF.